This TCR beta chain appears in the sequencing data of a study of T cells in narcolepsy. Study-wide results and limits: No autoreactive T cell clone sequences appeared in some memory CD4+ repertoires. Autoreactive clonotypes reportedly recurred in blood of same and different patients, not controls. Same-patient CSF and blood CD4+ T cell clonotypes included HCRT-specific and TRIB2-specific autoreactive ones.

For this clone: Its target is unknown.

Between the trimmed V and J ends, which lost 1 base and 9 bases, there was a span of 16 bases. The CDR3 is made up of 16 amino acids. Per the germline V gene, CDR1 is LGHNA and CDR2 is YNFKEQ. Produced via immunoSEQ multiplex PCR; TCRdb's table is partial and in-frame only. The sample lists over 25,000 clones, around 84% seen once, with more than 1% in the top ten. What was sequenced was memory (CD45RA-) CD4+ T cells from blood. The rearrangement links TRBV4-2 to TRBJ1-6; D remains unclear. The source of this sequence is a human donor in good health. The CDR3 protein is CASSQGEGNRGSPLHF. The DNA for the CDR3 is TGTGCCAGCAGCCAAGGGGAAGGCAATCGCGGTTCACCCCTCCACTTT.